Following are 21 T cell receptor beta chains from one sample sequenced in a study of response to subunit inactivated influenza vaccine. MiXCR, run by TCRdb on the RT-PCR reads, gives a single entry per CDR3 protein. The sample lists about 480,000 distinct CDR3 sequences; about 10% were seen once. The starting material was PBMCs from blood, obtained more than 35 days after vaccination. The receptors here all came from a man aged 50-60 years who received an inactivated influenza vaccine.

This clonotype was observed a handful of times. Here the CDR3 reads CASSLVTGTQFF. CDR3 nucleotide sequence: TGTGCCAGCAGCTTAGTAACAGGGACGCAGTTCTTC. The genes are TRBV7-9 and TRBJ2-1; perhaps TRBD1 as D (6 bases). CDR1 SEHNR and CDR2 FQNEAQ come from the germline V gene (reference sequence). This CDR3 comprises 12 residues. V shed 1 base and J shed 12 bases, with 10 bases lying between them.

This clonotype was found a few times. The chain links TRBV2 to TRBJ2-7; D ambiguous. Trimming took off 3 bases at V and 3 bases at J, with 6 bases between the two ends. CDR1 is SNHLY and CDR2 is FYNNEI in the germline V gene. The CDR3 loop spans 12 amino acids. CDR3 DNA sequence: TGTGCCAGCAGTGATCACAGCTACGAGCAGTACTTC. Translated, it gives CASSDHSYEQYF.

This clonotype was seen more than once but under ten times. The rearrangement links TRBV20-1 to TRBJ2-7; 12 bases are a match to TRBD2. This CDR3 comprises 15 residues. CDR1 is DFQATT, CDR2 SNEGSKA, per germline (reference sequence). The ends lost 1 base at V and 7 bases at J; junction bases unmatched: 8. The CDR3 DNA is TGCAGTGCTAGAGGGTCAAGACTAGCGGGAGATGAGCAGTACTTC. Translating gives CSARGSRLAGDEQYF.

The chain links TRBV7-3 to TRBJ2-3; possibly TRBD1 for D (5 bases). The CDR3 contains 14 residues. Trimming removed 4 bases at V and 1 base at J, with 9 bases between. CDR1 and CDR2 from the germline V gene are SGHTA and FQGTGA. Written as DNA, the CDR3 is TGTGCCAGCAGCTCTGGGGCGGGCACAGATACGCAGTATTTT. Its translation: CASSSGAGTDTQYF.

The chain links TRBV12-3 or TRBV12-4 to TRBJ2-1; a weak D match, TRBD1 (6 bases). CDR3 length: 15 residues. Trimming pared 7 bases from V and 4 bases from J, leaving 17 bases between. The CDR3 reads CASTIGQSSYNEQFF. CDR3 nucleotides: TGTGCCAGCACCATCGGACAGAGTTCGTACAATGAGCAGTTCTTC.

This clonotype was seen a handful of times. This rearrangement joins TRBV27 to TRBJ2-7, with 8 bases matching TRBD1. V gave up 5 bases and J gave up 6 bases; unmatched junction bases: 12. This CDR3 is 15 amino acids long. Per germline, CDR1 MNHEY and CDR2 SMNVEV (reference sequence). CDR3 sequence reads: CASSVQGAPNAEQYF. The CDR3 DNA follows: TGTGCCAGCAGTGTCCAGGGGGCTCCGAACGCCGAGCAGTACTTC.

This CDR3 is CASSQTAGTGNTGELFF. DNA of the CDR3: TGTGCCAGCAGCCAAACCGCCGGGACAGGGAACACCGGGGAGCTGTTTTTT. J is TRBJ2-2 and V is TRBV4-2, with TRBD1 identical over 8 bases. CDR3 length: 17 residues. Per germline, CDR1 LGHNA and CDR2 YNFKEQ. V dropped 2 bases and J dropped 1; count of bases not matched to a gene: 6.

On this clonotype itself: A read error may account for a junction end that differs from germline. CDR3 region: CSSSRGLAGMYEQYF. CDR3 DNA sequence: TGTTCCAGCAGCCGCGGACTAGCGGGAATGTACGAGCAGTACTTC. The chain carries TRBV9 and TRBJ2-7; 12 bases are a match to TRBD2. Per the germline V gene, CDR1 is SGDLS and CDR2 is YYNGEE. The CDR3 runs 15 residues.

This chain connects TRBV6-5 to TRBJ1-6; D call uncertain. With 1 base removed from V and 5 bases from J, the gap between germline ends came to 6 bases. There are 14 residues in the CDR3. Germline CDR1 is MNHEY and CDR2 is SVGAGI. The CDR3: CASSYYGDNSPLHF. For the CDR3, the DNA is TGTGCCAGCAGTTACTACGGGGATAATTCACCCCTCCACTTT.

As DNA, the CDR3 is TGTGCCAGCAGCTTACAGGCTCTAGACCCCACAGATACGCAGTATTTT. As protein: CASSLQALDPTDTQYF. The chain is built from TRBV7-2 and TRBJ2-3; D not resolved. The CDR3 sequence is 16 residues long. Germline lookup yields CDR1 SGHTA and CDR2 FQGNSA. Trimming took off 2 bases at V and 2 bases at J, with 14 bases between the two ends.

The gene calls are TRBV11-3 and TRBJ2-1; D is undetermined. Germline CDR1 is SGHNT and CDR2 is YENEEA. The CDR3 sequence is 16 residues long. V was cut by 4 bases and J by 0 bases, with 13 bases left in between. This CDR3 is CASSSERRSSYNEQFF. CDR3 nucleotides: TGTGCCAGCAGCTCCGAACGCAGGAGCTCCTACAATGAGCAGTTCTTC. The full variable domain, completed using reference TRBV11-3 and TRBJ2-1, is EAGVVQSPRYKIIEKKQPVAFWCNPISGHNTLYWYLQNLGQGPELLIRYENEEAVDDSQLPKDRFSAERLKGVDSTLKIQPAELGDSAVYLCASSSERRSSYNEQFFGPGTRLTVL.

The J gene is TRBJ2-2, the V gene TRBV4-3; D uncertain. V gave up 0 bases and J gave up 3 bases, with 14 bases separating them. Germline V lookup: CDR1 LGHNA, CDR2 YSLEER. The CDR3 runs 17 residues. CDR3 protein: CASSQEGRTRYTGELFF. The CDR3 DNA is TGCGCCAGCAGCCAAGAAGGGCGGACCCGGTACACCGGGGAGCTGTTTTTT.

V is TRBV20-1 and J is TRBJ2-5; TRBD2 agrees at 9 bases. Looked up from germline, CDR1 is DFQATT and CDR2 is SNEGSKA (reference sequence). The CDR3 contains 14 residues. V lost 1 base to trimming and J lost 5 bases; unmatched junction nucleotides: 5. CDR3 loop: CSARGGTSRETQYF. CDR3 bases: TGCAGTGCTAGAGGTGGGACTAGCCGGGAGACCCAGTACTTC.

This rearrangement joins TRBV4-3 to TRBJ2-7; D gene uncertain. V was shortened by 0 bases and J by 5 bases, with 11 bases between the two germline ends. CDR3 length: 14 amino acids. CDR1 and CDR2 from the germline V gene are LGHNA and YSLEER. The CDR3 region has the DNA TGCGCCAGCAGCCAAGATTTTTCCAGTGACGAGCAGTACTTC. Amino acid sequence: CASSQDFSSDEQYF.

There are a few counts of this clonotype. The rearrangement uses TRBV2 and TRBJ2-7; TRBD1 aligns across 7 bases. Per the germline V gene, CDR1 is SNHLY and CDR2 is FYNNEI. The CDR3 spans 16 residues. Trimming took 1 base from V and 4 from J; bases not matched to a gene: 10. The CDR3 spells CASSEGPGQYFYEQYF. The CDR3 nucleotides are TGTGCCAGCAGTGAAGGTCCGGGACAGTACTTTTACGAGCAGTACTTC.

This clonotype has just a few counts. This CDR3 fails to terminate in the conserved phenylalanine or tryptophan, so it likely reflects a read error. Because the CDR3's place on the DNA is in doubt, the DNA is left out and the CDR3 is given as listed by TCRdb. This sequence joins TRBV21-1 and TRBJ2-1; the D call of TRBD1 is as the table states it, not checked on the DNA. TRBV21-1 is an annotated pseudogene. The CDR3 is 10 residues long, counting both termini. CDR3 region: CASSKVTGRI.

The chain joins TRBV11-2 to TRBJ2-4; no clear D. V was trimmed by 5 bases and J by 2 bases, leaving 13 bases between them. CDR1 and CDR2 from the germline V gene are SGHAT and FQNNGV. The CDR3 is 15 amino acids. CDR3 coding DNA: TGTGCCAGCAGCCAGACAAAAGGGCCCAAAAACATTCAGTACTTC. Protein sequence: CASSQTKGPKNIQYF.

This clonotype was seen ten or more times. The V and J genes are TRBV7-2 and TRBJ2-7; no definite D call. Trimming pared 4 bases from V and 3 bases from J, leaving 13 bases between. Germline CDR1 reads SGHTA; CDR2 reads FQGNSA. The CDR3 is made up of 14 amino acids. DNA for the CDR3: TGTGCCAGCAGCTCCCGAGCTGGATTCTACGAGCAGTACTTC. Amino acid sequence: CASSSRAGFYEQYF.

This clonotype has more than one count but fewer than ten. The CDR3 nucleotides read TGTGCCAGCAGTCTAGACATGGAAGAGACCCAGTACTTC. Protein: CASSLDMEETQYF. The chain links TRBV28 to TRBJ2-5; no definite D call. Germline CDR1 MDHEN, CDR2 SYDVKM. The germline V and J ends were trimmed by 5 bases and 3 bases, with 10 bases remaining between them. The CDR3 has 13 amino acids.

The chain links TRBV7-9 to TRBJ1-1; D gene uncertain. Trimming removed 0 bases from V and 1 base from J, with 9 bases in between. Germline assignment: CDR1 SEHNR and CDR2 FQNEAQ (reference sequence). CDR3 length: 15 residues. In DNA form, the CDR3 reads TGTGCCAGCAGCTTAGCGCGGATGGGGAACACTGAAGCTTTCTTT. It encodes CASSLARMGNTEAFF. The whole variable domain, filled in from reference TRBV7-9 and TRBJ1-1, reads DTGVSQNPRHKITKRGQNVTFRCDPISEHNRLYWYRQTLGQGPEFLTYFQNEAQLEKSRLLSDRFSAERPKGSFSTLEIQRTEQGDSAMYLCASSLARMGNTEAFFGQGTRLTVV.

This clonotype has ten or more counts. This chain connects TRBV10-3 to TRBJ2-3; 7 bases match TRBD2. V trimming: 6 bases; J trimming: 2 bases; junction bases outside the gene matches: 5. This CDR3 region has 14 residues. Germline V gives CDR1 ENHRY, CDR2 SYGVKD. The chain's CDR3 is CAIRIAGSTDTQYF. The CDR3 nucleotides are TGTGCCATCAGAATAGCGGGCTCCACAGATACGCAGTATTTT.